This TCR beta chain was captured by sequencing in a study of cytomegalovirus exposure and HLA in healthy donors. The study's findings and limits: In vitro, a few CMV-associated chains proved specific for CMV antigens. Among TCR beta chains, those listed as cytomegalovirus-associated numbered about 150. Rare TCR sequences predominated, though certain public TCRs were found in many donors.

As regards this clone: The target antigen is unknown.

TCRdb's copy holds only in-frame clones and misses some; the assay was immunoSEQ multiplex PCR. The repertoire holds over 250,000 clones, with 65% to 90% as singletons. The CDR3 consists of 13 residues. Germline V gives CDR1 MNHEY, CDR2 SMNVEV (reference sequence). The V and J ends lost 3 bases and 2 bases respectively, with 8 bases between them. The sequence came from a woman aged 18 to 35 in good health and CMV-seronegative. The sequencing sample was made of PBMCs. The chain employs TRBV27 and TRBJ2-7; D remains unclear. CDR3 nucleotides: TGTGCCAGCAGTTTCGGCAGGACCTACGAGCAGTACTTC. Translating it yields CASSFGRTYEQYF.